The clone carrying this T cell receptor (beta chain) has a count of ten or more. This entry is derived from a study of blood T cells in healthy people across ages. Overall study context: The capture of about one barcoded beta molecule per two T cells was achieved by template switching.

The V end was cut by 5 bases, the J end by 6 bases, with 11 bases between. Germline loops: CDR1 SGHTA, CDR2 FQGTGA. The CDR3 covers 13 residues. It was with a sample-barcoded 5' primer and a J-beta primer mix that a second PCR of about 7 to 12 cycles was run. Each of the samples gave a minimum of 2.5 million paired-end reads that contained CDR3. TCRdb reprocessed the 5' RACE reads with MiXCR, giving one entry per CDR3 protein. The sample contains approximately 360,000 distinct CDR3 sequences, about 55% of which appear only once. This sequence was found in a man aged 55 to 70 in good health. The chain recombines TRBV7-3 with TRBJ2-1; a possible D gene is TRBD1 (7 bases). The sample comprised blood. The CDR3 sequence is CASSVQGGNEQFF. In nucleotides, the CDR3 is TGTGCCAGCAGCGTCCAGGGGGGCAATGAGCAGTTCTTC.